This paragraph covers one TCR beta chain sequence. What it recognizes is unknown. The source of the sample is a study of cytomegalovirus exposure and HLA in healthy donors. The PCR contained 60 Vbeta and 13 Jbeta primers. Generated by immunoSEQ multiplex PCR, the TCRdb table keeps only in-frame clones and is missing some. The sample carries approximately 240,000 clones, 82% recorded once. Germline V gene sequence: CDR1 MNHNS, CDR2 SASEGT. The CDR3 spans 14 residues. Trimming pared 4 bases from V and 0 bases from J, leaving 7 bases between. General study points: The productive fraction for most TCR beta V segments was about 87% or about 30% in an earlier analysis. Later analysis showed most CMV-associated TCR beta chains appearing HLA-restricted.

The clonotype comes from a woman between 40 and 55 years old in good health and CMV-seropositive. This chain uses TRBV6-1 with TRBJ2-1, with D tentatively TRBD2 (6 bases). The sequencing input was PBMCs. CDR3 residues: CASSVGGSYNEQFF. In nucleotides, the CDR3 is TGTGCCAGCAGTGTCGGGGGCTCCTACAATGAGCAGTTCTTC.